Below, 30 T cell receptor beta chains from the same sample are listed, as sequenced in a study of CD8+ T cells in alopecia areata. Treatment meaning: oral pan-JAK inhibitor, 5-10 mg twice daily. cDNA prepared by RNA extraction and subsequent reverse transcription served as the template for sequencing. Method: immunoSEQ multiplex PCR; TCRdb's copy keeps in-frame clones and lacks some. Of 170,000 or so clones in the sample, roughly three fifths were seen once. The sequences come from CD8+ T cells sorted from blood, collected at week 24, from a patient treated with tofacitinib. The receptors stem from a human donor with alopecia areata.

In this sample, this clone turned up once. V gene TRBV30 combines with J gene TRBJ2-5; 11 nucleotides match TRBD2. CDR1 and CDR2 from the germline V gene are GTSNPN and SVGIG (reference sequence). The CDR3 contains 12 residues. Germline trimming cut 6 bases from V and 6 bases from J; bases unmatched to any gene: 3. CDR3 loop: CACRTSGQTQYF. The CDR3, as DNA: TGTGCCTGTCGGACTAGCGGGCAGACCCAGTACTTC.

V gene TRBV11-2 combines with J gene TRBJ2-2, with no clear D. V lost 3 bases and J lost 1, with 9 bases in between. Germline values: CDR1 SGHAT, CDR2 FQNNGV. This CDR3 contains 15 residues. CDR3 amino acids: CASSLESGNTGELFF. CDR3 nucleotide sequence: TGTGCCAGCAGCTTGGAGTCCGGGAACACCGGGGAGCTGTTTTTT.

The chain uses TRBV9 and TRBJ2-5; 9 positions match TRBD1. Germline loops: CDR1 SGDLS, CDR2 YYNGEE. V was clipped by 4 bases and J by 0 bases; unmatched bases: 13. The CDR3 is 18 residues long. DNA of the CDR3: TGTGCCAGCAGCACCCCGGGACAGGGACTTGGGGACCAAGAGACCCAGTACTTC. It is translated as CASSTPGQGLGDQETQYF.

With regard to this clone: Different DNA sequences within this sample yield the same CDR3. This chain joins TRBV27 and TRBJ1-5; D is ambiguous. This CDR3 comprises 12 residues. V gave up 3 bases and J gave up 7 bases, with 7 bases separating them. Germline V CDR1 and CDR2: MNHEY, SMNVEV (reference sequence). CDR3 bases: TGTGCCAGCAGTTTGGTGGGGCAGCCCCAGCATTTT. Translating it yields CASSLVGQPQHF.

The rearrangement links TRBV2 to TRBJ2-6; no definite D call. CDR3 size: 14 residues. Germline CDR1 reads SNHLY; CDR2 reads FYNNEI. Trimming removed 10 bases at V and 1 base at J, with 11 bases between. The CDR3 sequence: CATRLGSGANVLTF. CDR3 DNA sequence: TGTGCCACCCGCCTGGGGTCTGGGGCCAACGTCCTGACTTTC. The complete variable domain, with remaining parts taken from reference TRBV2 and TRBJ2-6, reads EPEVTQTPSHQVTQMGQEVILRCVPISNHLYFYWYRQILGQKVEFLVSFYNNEISEKSEIFDDQFSVERPDGSNFTLKIRSTKLEDSAMYFCATRLGSGANVLTFGAGSRLTVL.

Turning to this clone: This sample includes further DNA sequences coding for the same CDR3. The V and J genes are TRBV15 and TRBJ1-2; a weak D match, TRBD1 (5 bases). CDR1 is LNHNV and CDR2 is YYDKDF in the germline V gene (reference sequence). V lost 0 bases and J 5 bases, leaving 10 bases between the germline ends. The CDR3 contains 14 residues. CDR3 bases: TGTGCCACCAGCAGAGATGGAGGGGTTTATGGCTACACCTTC. Protein product: CATSRDGGVYGYTF.

The chain joins TRBV4-1 to TRBJ1-1; a possible D gene is TRBD1 (5 bases). The ends were cut back, 5 bases at V and 5 bases at J, with 12 bases in the middle. Germline loops: CDR1 MGHRA, CDR2 YSYEKL. This CDR3 has 13 residues. The CDR3 bases are TGCGCCAGCAGCGACCAGGGTAATACTGAAGCTTTCTTT. It yields the protein CASSDQGNTEAFF.

This clone has just a few counts. The chain combines TRBV30 with TRBJ2-7, with a tentative D call TRBD1 (6 bases). The CDR3 covers 13 residues. Trimming took 1 base from V and 5 from J, leaving 12 bases between them. The germline V gene has CDR1 GTSNPN and CDR2 SVGIG (reference sequence). As DNA, the CDR3 is TGTGCCTGGAGTGAGCCAGGGGCGCACGAGCAGTACTTC. It codes for CAWSEPGAHEQYF. Variable domain in full (rest from reference TRBV30 and TRBJ2-7): SQTIHQWPATLVQPVGSPLSLECTVEGTSNPNLYWYRQAAGRGLQLLFYSVGIGQISSEVPQNLSASRPQDRQFILSSKKLLLSDSGFYLCAWSEPGAHEQYFGPGTRLTVT.

The chain has TRBV4-2 and TRBJ2-1; D gene ambiguous. CDR1 LGHNA and CDR2 YNFKEQ come from the germline V gene. Trimming took off 0 bases at V and 5 bases at J, with 5 bases between the two ends. CDR3 size: 13 residues. The CDR3 DNA is TGTGCCAGCAGCCAAGATTCCCACAATGAGCAGTTCTTC. Its translation: CASSQDSHNEQFF.

V gene TRBV6-5 combines with J gene TRBJ2-5; D perhaps matches TRBD2 (5 bases). Trimming cost V 5 bases and J 5 bases, with 9 bases left between them. CDR1 MNHEY and CDR2 SVGAGI come from the germline V gene. There are 12 residues in the CDR3. This CDR3 reads CASSEREETQYF. DNA for the CDR3: TGTGCCAGCAGTGAGAGGGAGGAGACCCAGTACTTC.

The chain couples TRBV5-1 to TRBJ2-5; D is perhaps TRBD1 or TRBD2 (5 bases each). With 1 base removed from V and 1 base from J, the gap between germline ends came to 17 bases. This CDR3 has 17 amino acids. The germline gives CDR1 SGHRS, CDR2 YFSETQ. CDR3 in DNA: TGCGCCAGCAGCTTGTTCGTAGGGGCAGGGACCCAAGAGACCCAGTACTTC. Protein product: CASSLFVGAGTQETQYF.

The V and J genes are TRBV18 and TRBJ2-5; D remains unclear. The CDR3 is 15 amino acids. V was cut by 3 bases and J by 2 bases, with 13 bases left in between. Germline lookup yields CDR1 KGHSH and CDR2 LQKENI. CDR3 loop: CASSPLDRPQETQYF. In DNA form, the CDR3 reads TGTGCCAGCTCACCCTTGGACCGCCCGCAAGAGACCCAGTACTTC.

The genes are TRBV5-1 and TRBJ2-1, with 9 bases identical to TRBD1. This CDR3 region has 15 residues. V was clipped by 4 bases and J by 8 bases; unmatched bases: 10. Germline lookup yields CDR1 SGHRS and CDR2 YFSETQ. CDR3 in DNA: TGCGCCAGCAGCACAACCGGGACAGGGTTCTATGAGCAGTTCTTC. This codes for CASSTTGTGFYEQFF.

This clone turned up a few times. The chain has TRBV14 and TRBJ1-2; TRBD1 matches at 7 bases. From germline, CDR1 is SGHDN and CDR2 FVKESK. The CDR3 runs to 17 residues. V lost 3 bases, J lost 8 bases, and 18 bases stayed unmatched. The CDR3 is CASSHRQGPPNKVGYTF. The CDR3 DNA is TGTGCCAGCAGCCACCGACAGGGTCCCCCTAATAAGGTCGGCTACACCTTC. Full variable domain (outside the CDR3, taken from reference TRBV14 and TRBJ1-2): EAGVTQFPSHSVIEKGQTVTLRCDPISGHDNLYWYRRVMGKEIKFLLHFVKESKQDESGMPNNRFLAERTGGTYSTLKVQPAELEDSGVYFCASSHRQGPPNKVGYTFGSGTRLTVV.

CDR3 protein: CAWSPAGTEAFF. The CDR3 coding sequence is TGTGCCTGGAGTCCAGCCGGGACAGAAGCTTTCTTT. The rearrangement joins TRBV30 to TRBJ1-1; D perhaps matches TRBD1 (6 bases). This CDR3 comprises 12 residues. Trimming took 2 bases from V and 8 from J, leaving 12 bases between them. Germline V CDR1 and CDR2: GTSNPN, SVGIG (reference sequence).

The CDR3 is CATSPRGQGGEQYF. For the CDR3, the DNA is TGTGCCACCAGCCCGCGGGGACAGGGAGGCGAGCAGTACTTC. V usage is TRBV15 and J usage is TRBJ2-7, with 9 bases fitting TRBD1. Germline V gives CDR1 LNHNV, CDR2 YYDKDF (reference sequence). CDR3 length equals 14 residues. Trimming at V came to 5 bases and at J to 6 bases, leaving 8 bases not matched to a gene.

In this sample, this clone turned up a few times. The chain joins TRBV7-2 to TRBJ1-1; D gene unclear. V was clipped by 3 bases and J by 3 bases, with 2 bases between them. The CDR3 runs 11 residues. The germline CDR1 and CDR2 sequences are SGHTA and FQGNSA. The CDR3 DNA reads TGTGCCAGCAGCTTGGACACTGAAGCTTTCTTT. Protein: CASSLDTEAFF. The variable domain in full, with the rest retrieved from reference TRBV7-2 and TRBJ1-1, is GAGVSQSPSNKVTEKGKDVELRCDPISGHTALYWYRQSLGQGLEFLIYFQGNSAPDKSGLPSDRFSAERTGGSVSTLTIQRTQQEDSAVYLCASSLDTEAFFGQGTRLTVV.

J is TRBJ1-2 and V is TRBV5-1; weak D call: TRBD1 (5 bases). The CDR3 consists of 14 residues. V lost 3 bases and J 0 bases, leaving 9 bases between the germline ends. CDR1 is SGHRS and CDR2 is YFSETQ in the germline V gene. In nucleotides, the CDR3 is TGCGCCAGCAGCTGGGACGATTCTAACTATGGCTACACCTTC. Residues: CASSWDDSNYGYTF.

CDR3 bases: TGCGCCAGCCGCCAGCTAGAGACCCAGTACTTC. Protein product: CASRQLETQYF. The rearrangement uses TRBV5-1 and TRBJ2-5; no definite D call. Germline V gene lookup returns CDR1 SGHRS and CDR2 YFSETQ. The CDR3 consists of 11 residues. The V end was cut by 7 bases, the J end by 4 bases, with 8 bases between.

This clone was picked up a small number of times. This chain connects TRBV5-1 to TRBJ2-1; D not resolved. The V end was cut by 2 bases, the J end by 8 bases, with 8 bases between. Per the germline V gene, CDR1 is SGHRS and CDR2 is YFSETQ. The CDR3 loop spans 12 amino acids. This CDR3 reads CASSFTGDEQFF. The CDR3 coding sequence is TGCGCCAGCAGCTTTACTGGGGATGAGCAGTTCTTC.

A word on this clone: The junction departs from the called germline gene at one end, perhaps through a read error. This sequence joins TRBV7-7 and TRBJ1-1; D is possibly TRBD1 (6 bases). Germline CDR1 and CDR2: SSHAT and FNYEAQ (reference sequence). This CDR3 is 13 amino acids long. The CDR3 nucleotides read TGTGCTAGCAGCTACAGGGCGAACACTGAAGCTTTCTTT. Translation: CASSYRANTEAFF.

The rearrangement joins TRBV7-6 to TRBJ2-1, with D possibly TRBD1 on 6 matching bases. CDR1 and CDR2 from the germline V gene are SGHVS and FNYEAQ. V dropped 5 bases and J dropped 6 bases, with 8 bases sitting between them. This CDR3 is built from 12 residues. The CDR3 DNA reads as TGTGCCAGCAGCCGAGGGGGCAATGAGCAGTTCTTC. Its protein is CASSRGGNEQFF.

The rearrangement uses TRBV30 and TRBJ2-3; no firm D call. This CDR3 is built from 11 residues. From germline, CDR1 is GTSNPN and CDR2 SVGIG (reference sequence). V dropped 3 bases and J dropped 2 bases, with 3 bases sitting between them. The CDR3 region is CAWRFTDTQYF. CDR3 nucleotide sequence: TGTGCCTGGAGGTTCACAGATACGCAGTATTTT.

This clone was counted only a few times. V is TRBV27 and J is TRBJ2-7, with 8 bases aligning to TRBD2. V trimming: 8 bases; J trimming: 6 bases; junction bases outside the gene matches: 6. The CDR3 length is 12 residues. Looked up from germline, CDR1 is MNHEY and CDR2 is SMNVEV (reference sequence). CDR3 region: CASGPGGREQYF. As DNA, the CDR3 is TGTGCCAGCGGCCCGGGGGGGCGCGAGCAGTACTTC.

This clone was seen a few times. The rearrangement joins TRBV2 to TRBJ1-2; no definite D call. From germline, CDR1 is SNHLY and CDR2 FYNNEI. The CDR3 spans 12 residues. Trimming left V 4 bases short and J 4 bases short, with 7 bases between. CDR3 nucleotide sequence: TGTGCCAGCAGTGCGGGCACCTATGGCTACACCTTC. Protein sequence: CASSAGTYGYTF.

The chain carries TRBV30 and TRBJ2-7; D unclear. V was clipped by 3 bases and J by 1 base, with 16 bases between them. Germline-derived CDR1 and CDR2 are GTSNPN and SVGIG (reference sequence). The CDR3 has 15 residues. The CDR3 region is CAWSGDPAASYEQYF. The CDR3 DNA reads as TGTGCCTGGAGCGGAGACCCCGCGGCGTCCTACGAGCAGTACTTC.

The chain recombines TRBV9 with TRBJ2-3; 12 bases match TRBD1. Unmatched junction bases numbered 4, after V lost 1 base and J lost 4 bases. This CDR3 spans 16 amino acids. Germline V gives CDR1 SGDLS, CDR2 YYNGEE. For the CDR3, the DNA is TGTGCCAGCAGCGTATGGGACAGGGGGCCTCCAGATACGCAGTATTTT. Residues: CASSVWDRGPPDTQYF.

The chain employs TRBV6-6 and TRBJ1-5, with a tentative D call TRBD1 (5 bases). Trimming left V 4 bases short and J 3 bases short, with 10 bases between. Per germline, CDR1 MNHNY and CDR2 SVGAGI (reference sequence). This CDR3 has 14 amino acids. The CDR3 coding sequence is TGTGCCAGCAGTTCCGGACATATCAATCAGCCCCAGCATTTT. It encodes CASSSGHINQPQHF.

V is TRBV30 and J is TRBJ2-7; 7 bases match TRBD1. The CDR3 sequence is 14 residues long. Per the germline V gene, CDR1 is GTSNPN and CDR2 is SVGIG (reference sequence). Trimming took 1 base from V and 2 from J; bases not matched to a gene: 5. As DNA, the CDR3 is TGTGCCTGGAGTGCTGGGACAGCAACCTACGAGCAGTACTTC. This sequence encodes CAWSAGTATYEQYF.

On this clone: The sample carries other DNA sequences with the same CDR3. The genes are TRBV4-1 and TRBJ1-1; D not certain. This CDR3 spans 12 amino acids. Trimming left V 2 bases short and J 0 bases short, with 1 base between. CDR1 is MGHRA and CDR2 is YSYEKL in the germline V gene. For the CDR3, the DNA is TGCGCCAGCAGCCAATTGAACACTGAAGCTTTCTTT. As protein: CASSQLNTEAFF.